This record covers a single T cell receptor beta chain. The entry originates in a study of blood T cell repertoires in COVID-19. For the study at large: Sites across the United States, Italy and Spain contributed samples from acute and convalescent COVID-19.

Sequencing used immunoSEQ multiplex PCR; TCRdb keeps in-frame clones, though not all of them. The sample yields approximately 440,000 clones, around 90% seen once. The study assigned cohorts using participant-reported clinical history. Germline CDR1 and CDR2: LGHDT and YNNKEL (reference sequence). The V gene end was trimmed by 4 bases and the J gene end by 5 bases; junction bases not matched to a gene: 3. The CDR3 covers 13 residues. The TCR originated in a man aged 18 to 30 who had recovered from COVID-19. This chain links TRBV3-1 (or the pseudogene TRBV3-2) with TRBJ1-1; 8 bases agree with TRBD1. The sample comprised PBMCs or T cells enriched from blood (not recorded which). The CDR3 nucleotides are TGTGCCAGCAGCCCTCGGACAGGGACTGAAGCTTTCTTT. Translated: CASSPRTGTEAFF.